The clone carrying this T cell receptor beta chain was observed at least ten times. The antigen is undetermined. This sample's time point: healthy volunteer bleed at 6 weeks. Whole blood that had not been fractionated was the source of extracted total RNA. These data belong to a study of human T cells and chemical hapten exposure. General study findings and limits: TCRs at a frequency above 1 in 1000 stayed unchanged with DPC sensitization.

CDR1 and CDR2 from the germline V gene are PRHDT and FYEKMQ (reference sequence). CDR3 size: 13 residues. V was pared by 9 bases and J by 0 bases, with 5 bases of the junction left unmatched. TCRdb reprocessed the RACE reads with MiXCR, giving one entry per CDR3 protein. The sample lists under 50,000 distinct CDR3 sequences, 3.7% seen once, with 5.6% in the top ten. Input material: whole blood. This sequence joins TRBV13 and TRBJ2-7, with 7 nucleotides matching TRBD2. This clonotype was obtained from a human donor in good health. Some clones in this sample may be carry-over from other donors' samples. The CDR3 DNA reads as TGTGCCAGTGGGCCGGGGGGCTCCTACGAGCAGTACTTC. This translates into CASGPGGSYEQYF. The entire variable domain, with the rest obtained from reference TRBV13 and TRBJ2-7, is as follows: AAGVIQSPRHLIKEKRETATLKCYPIPRHDTVYWYQQGPGQDPQFLISFYEKMQSDKGSIPDRFSAQQFSDYHSELNMSSLELGDSALYFCASGPGGSYEQYFGPGTRLTVT.